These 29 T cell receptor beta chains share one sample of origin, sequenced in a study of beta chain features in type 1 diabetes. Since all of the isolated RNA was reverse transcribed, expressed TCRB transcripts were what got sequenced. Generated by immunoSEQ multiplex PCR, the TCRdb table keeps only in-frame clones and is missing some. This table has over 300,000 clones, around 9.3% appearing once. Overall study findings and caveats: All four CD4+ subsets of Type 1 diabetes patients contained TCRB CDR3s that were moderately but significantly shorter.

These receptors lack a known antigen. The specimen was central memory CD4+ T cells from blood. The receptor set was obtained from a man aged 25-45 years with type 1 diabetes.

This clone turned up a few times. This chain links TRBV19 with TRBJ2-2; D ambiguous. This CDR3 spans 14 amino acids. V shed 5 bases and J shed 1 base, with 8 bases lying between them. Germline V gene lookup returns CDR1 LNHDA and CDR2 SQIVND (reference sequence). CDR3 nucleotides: TGTGCCAGTAGTGCCTCTAAGAACACCGGGGAGCTGTTTTTT. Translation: CASSASKNTGELFF.

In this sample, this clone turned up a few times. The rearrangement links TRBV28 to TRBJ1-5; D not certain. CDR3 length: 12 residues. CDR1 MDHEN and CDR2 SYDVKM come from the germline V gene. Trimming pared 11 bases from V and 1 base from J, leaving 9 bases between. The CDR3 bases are TGTGCCGCACGGAGGAGCAATCAGCCCCAGCATTTT. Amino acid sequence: CAARRSNQPQHF.

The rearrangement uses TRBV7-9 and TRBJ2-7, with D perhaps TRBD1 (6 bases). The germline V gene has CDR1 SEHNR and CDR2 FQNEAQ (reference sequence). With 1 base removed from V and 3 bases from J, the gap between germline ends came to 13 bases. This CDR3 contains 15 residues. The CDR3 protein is CASSLGLDRLYEQYF. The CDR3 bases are TGTGCCAGCAGCTTAGGATTAGACAGGCTCTACGAGCAGTACTTC.

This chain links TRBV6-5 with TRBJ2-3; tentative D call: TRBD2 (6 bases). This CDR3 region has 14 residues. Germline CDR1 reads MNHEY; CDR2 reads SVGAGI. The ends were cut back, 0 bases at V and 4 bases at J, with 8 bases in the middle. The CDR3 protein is CASSYSGGADTQYF. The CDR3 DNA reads TGTGCCAGCAGTTACTCAGGAGGGGCAGATACGCAGTATTTT.

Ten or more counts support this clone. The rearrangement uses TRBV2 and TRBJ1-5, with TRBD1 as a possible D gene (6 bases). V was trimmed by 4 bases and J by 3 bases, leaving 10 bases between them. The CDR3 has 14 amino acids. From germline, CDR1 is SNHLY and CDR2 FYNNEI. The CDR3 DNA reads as TGTGCCAGCAGTGGGACAGAATACAATCAGCCCCAGCATTTT. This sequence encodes CASSGTEYNQPQHF.

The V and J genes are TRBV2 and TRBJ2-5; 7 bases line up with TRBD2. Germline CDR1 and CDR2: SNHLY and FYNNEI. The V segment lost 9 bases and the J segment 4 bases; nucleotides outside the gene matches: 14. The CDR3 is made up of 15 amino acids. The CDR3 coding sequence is TGTGCCAGTCCGGTGAGCGGGACCGGGGGAGAGACCCAGTACTTC. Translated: CASPVSGTGGETQYF.

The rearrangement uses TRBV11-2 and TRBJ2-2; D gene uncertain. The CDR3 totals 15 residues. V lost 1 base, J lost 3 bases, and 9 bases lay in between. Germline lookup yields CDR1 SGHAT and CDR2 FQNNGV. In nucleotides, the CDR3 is TGTGCCAGCAGCTTAGGACGGATTGACACCGGGGAGCTGTTTTTT. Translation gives CASSLGRIDTGELFF.

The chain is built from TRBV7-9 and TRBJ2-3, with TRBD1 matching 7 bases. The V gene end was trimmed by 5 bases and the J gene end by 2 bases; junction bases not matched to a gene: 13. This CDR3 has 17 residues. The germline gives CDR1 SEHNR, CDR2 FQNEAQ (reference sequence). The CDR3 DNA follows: TGTGCCAGCAGCCCCGCTTTGGGGACAGTTAACACAGATACGCAGTATTTT. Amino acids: CASSPALGTVNTDTQYF.

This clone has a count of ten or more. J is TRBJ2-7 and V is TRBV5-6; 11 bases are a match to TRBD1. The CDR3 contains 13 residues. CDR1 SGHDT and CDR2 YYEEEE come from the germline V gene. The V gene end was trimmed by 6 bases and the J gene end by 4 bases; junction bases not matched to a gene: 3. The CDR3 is CASTRDRGYEQYF. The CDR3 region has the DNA TGTGCCAGCACCCGGGACAGGGGGTACGAGCAGTACTTC.

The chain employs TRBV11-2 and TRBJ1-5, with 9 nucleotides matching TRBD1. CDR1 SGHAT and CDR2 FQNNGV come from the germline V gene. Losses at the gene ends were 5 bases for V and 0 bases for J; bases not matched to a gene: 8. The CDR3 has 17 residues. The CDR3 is CASSPITGGFSNQPQHF. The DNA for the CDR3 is TGTGCCAGCAGCCCGATCACAGGGGGCTTTAGCAATCAGCCCCAGCATTTT.

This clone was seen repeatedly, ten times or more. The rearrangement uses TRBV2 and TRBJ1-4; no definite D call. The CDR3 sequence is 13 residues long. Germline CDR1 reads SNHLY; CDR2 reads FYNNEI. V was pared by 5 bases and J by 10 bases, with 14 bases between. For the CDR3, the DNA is TGTGCCAGCAGTACCGCCCAAAGCGGAAAACTGTTTTTT. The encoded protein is CASSTAQSGKLFF.

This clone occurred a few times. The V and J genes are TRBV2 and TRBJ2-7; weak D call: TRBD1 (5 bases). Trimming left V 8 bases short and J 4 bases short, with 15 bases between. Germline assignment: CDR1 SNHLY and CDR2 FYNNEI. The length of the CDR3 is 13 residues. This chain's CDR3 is CASGKKGIYEQYF. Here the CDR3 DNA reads TGTGCCAGCGGTAAAAAGGGGATTTACGAGCAGTACTTC. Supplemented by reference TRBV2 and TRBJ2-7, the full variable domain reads EPEVTQTPSHQVTQMGQEVILRCVPISNHLYFYWYRQILGQKVEFLVSFYNNEISEKSEIFDDQFSVERPDGSNFTLKIRSTKLEDSAMYFCASGKKGIYEQYFGPGTRLTVT.

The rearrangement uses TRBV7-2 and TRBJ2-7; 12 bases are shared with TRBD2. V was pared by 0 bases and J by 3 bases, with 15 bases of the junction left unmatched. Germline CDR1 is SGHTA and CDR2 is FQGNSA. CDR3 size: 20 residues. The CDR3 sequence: CASSLAGGLAGGPPLYEQYF. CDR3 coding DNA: TGTGCCAGCAGCTTAGCTGGCGGGCTAGCGGGGGGGCCTCCTCTCTACGAGCAGTACTTC.

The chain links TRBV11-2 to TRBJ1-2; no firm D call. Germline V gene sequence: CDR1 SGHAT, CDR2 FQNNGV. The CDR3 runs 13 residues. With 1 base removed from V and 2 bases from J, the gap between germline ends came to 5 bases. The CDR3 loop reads CASSLARNYGYTF. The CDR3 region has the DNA TGTGCCAGCAGCTTAGCTCGCAACTATGGCTACACCTTC.

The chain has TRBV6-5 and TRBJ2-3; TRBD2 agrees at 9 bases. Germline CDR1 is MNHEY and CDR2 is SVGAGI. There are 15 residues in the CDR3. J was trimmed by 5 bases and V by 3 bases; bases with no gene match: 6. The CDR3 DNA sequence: TGTGCCAGCAGTTATCTAGCGGGGAAGGGAGATACGCAGTATTTT. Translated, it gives CASSYLAGKGDTQYF.

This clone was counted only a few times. CDR3 loop: CASSLSPEKTQYF. The CDR3 bases are TGTGCCAGCAGTTTATCCCCTGAGAAGACCCAGTACTTC. The genes are TRBV27 and TRBJ2-5; D remains ambiguous. The germline V and J ends were trimmed by 0 bases and 6 bases, with 8 bases remaining between them. The germline CDR1 and CDR2 sequences are MNHEY and SMNVEV (reference sequence). This CDR3 has 13 amino acids.

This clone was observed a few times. DNA of the CDR3: TGTGCCAGCAGCATAGACAGGACGAACACTGAAGCTTTCTTT. It encodes CASSIDRTNTEAFF. The chain recombines TRBV2 with TRBJ1-1; possibly TRBD1 for D (6 bases). The germline V gene encodes CDR1 SNHLY and CDR2 FYNNEI. The length of the CDR3 is 14 residues. V lost 6 bases and J 1 base, leaving 12 bases between the germline ends.

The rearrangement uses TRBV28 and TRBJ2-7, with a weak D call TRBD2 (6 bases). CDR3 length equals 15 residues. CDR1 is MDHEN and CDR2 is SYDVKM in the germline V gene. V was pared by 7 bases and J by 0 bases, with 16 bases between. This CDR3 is CASTPGTSSSYEQYF. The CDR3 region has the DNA TGTGCCAGCACCCCTGGGACTTCCAGCTCCTACGAGCAGTACTTC. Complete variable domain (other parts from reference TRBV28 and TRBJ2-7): DVKVTQSSRYLVKRTGEKVFLECVQDMDHENMFWYRQDPGLGLRLIYFSYDVKMKEKGDIPEGYSVSREKKERFSLILESASTNQTSMYLCASTPGTSSSYEQYFGPGTRLTVT.

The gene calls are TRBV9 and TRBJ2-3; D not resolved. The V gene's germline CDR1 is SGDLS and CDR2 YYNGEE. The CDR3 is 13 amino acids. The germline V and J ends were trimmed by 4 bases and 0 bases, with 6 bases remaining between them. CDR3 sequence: CASSTFSTDTQYF. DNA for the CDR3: TGTGCCAGCAGCACCTTTAGCACAGATACGCAGTATTTT.

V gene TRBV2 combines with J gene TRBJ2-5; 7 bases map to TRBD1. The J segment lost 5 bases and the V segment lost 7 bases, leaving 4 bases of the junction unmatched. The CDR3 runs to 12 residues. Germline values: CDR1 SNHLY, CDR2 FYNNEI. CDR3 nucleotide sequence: TGTGCCAGCACGACAGGGTTCGAGACCCAGTACTTC. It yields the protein CASTTGFETQYF.

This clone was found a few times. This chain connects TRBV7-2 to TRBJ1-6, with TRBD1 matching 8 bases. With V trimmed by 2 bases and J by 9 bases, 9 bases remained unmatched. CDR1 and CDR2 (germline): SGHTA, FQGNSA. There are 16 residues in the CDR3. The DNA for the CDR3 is TGTGCCAGCAGCTTACGGTTCACAGGGGGTAGTTCACCCCTCCACTTT. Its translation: CASSLRFTGGSSPLHF.

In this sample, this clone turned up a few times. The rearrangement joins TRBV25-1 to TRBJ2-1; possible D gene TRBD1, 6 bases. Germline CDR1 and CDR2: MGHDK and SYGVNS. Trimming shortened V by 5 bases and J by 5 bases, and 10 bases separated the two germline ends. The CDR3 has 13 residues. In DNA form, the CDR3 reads TGTGCCAGCAGTACAGACAGGAACAATGAGCAGTTCTTC. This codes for CASSTDRNNEQFF.

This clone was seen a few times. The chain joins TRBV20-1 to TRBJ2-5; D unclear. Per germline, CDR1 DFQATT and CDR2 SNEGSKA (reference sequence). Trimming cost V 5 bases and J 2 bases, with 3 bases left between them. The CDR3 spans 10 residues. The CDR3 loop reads CSAQQETQYF. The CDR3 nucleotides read TGCAGTGCTCAGCAAGAGACCCAGTACTTC.

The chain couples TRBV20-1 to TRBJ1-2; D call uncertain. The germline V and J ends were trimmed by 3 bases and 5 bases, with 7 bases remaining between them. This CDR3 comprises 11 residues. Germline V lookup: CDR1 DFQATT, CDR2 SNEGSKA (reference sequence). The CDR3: CSASQPYGYTF. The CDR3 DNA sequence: TGCAGTGCTAGTCAGCCGTATGGCTACACCTTC.

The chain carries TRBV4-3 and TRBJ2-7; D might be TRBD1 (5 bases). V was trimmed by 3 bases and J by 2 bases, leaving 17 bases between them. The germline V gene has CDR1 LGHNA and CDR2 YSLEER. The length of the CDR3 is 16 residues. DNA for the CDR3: TGCGCCAGCAGCCAGGCGGACGTCCAGGGTACCTACGAGCAGTACTTC. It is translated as CASSQADVQGTYEQYF.

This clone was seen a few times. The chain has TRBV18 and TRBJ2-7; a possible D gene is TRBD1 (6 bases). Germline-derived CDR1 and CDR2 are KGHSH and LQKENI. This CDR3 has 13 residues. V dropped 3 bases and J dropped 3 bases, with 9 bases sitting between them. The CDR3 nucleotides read TGTGCCAGCTCACCGGACAGTTACTACGAGCAGTACTTC. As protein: CASSPDSYYEQYF.

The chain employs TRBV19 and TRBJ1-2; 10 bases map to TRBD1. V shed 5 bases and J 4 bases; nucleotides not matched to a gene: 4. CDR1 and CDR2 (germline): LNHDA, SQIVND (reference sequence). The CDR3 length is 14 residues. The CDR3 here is CASSVRQGAYGYTF. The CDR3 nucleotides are TGTGCCAGTAGTGTCCGACAGGGGGCCTATGGCTACACCTTC.

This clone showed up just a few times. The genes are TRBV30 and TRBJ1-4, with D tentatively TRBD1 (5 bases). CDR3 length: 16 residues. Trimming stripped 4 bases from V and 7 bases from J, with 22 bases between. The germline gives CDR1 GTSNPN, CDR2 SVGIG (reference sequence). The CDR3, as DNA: TGTGCCTGGAAACACCCTTGGGACGGCTTGGGTGAAAAACTGTTTTTT. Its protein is CAWKHPWDGLGEKLFF.

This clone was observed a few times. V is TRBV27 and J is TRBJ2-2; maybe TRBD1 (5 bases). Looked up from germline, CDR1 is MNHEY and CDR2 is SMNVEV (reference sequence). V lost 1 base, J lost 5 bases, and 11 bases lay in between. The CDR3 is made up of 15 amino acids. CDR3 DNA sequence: TGTGCCAGCAGTTTATGGCAGGGAAAGACCGGGGAGCTGTTTTTT. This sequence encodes CASSLWQGKTGELFF.